Included here is one T cell receptor beta chain sequence, with context. These data are taken from a study of blood T cell repertoires in COVID-19. Overall study context: Acute and convalescent COVID-19 specimens originated in the United States, Italy and Spain.

Method: immunoSEQ multiplex PCR; TCRdb's copy keeps in-frame clones and lacks some. The data hold tens of thousands of clones, with approximately 80% observed a single time. The CDR3 runs 14 residues. Germline CDR1 reads MRHNA; CDR2 reads SNTAGT. Trimming cost V 5 bases and J 2 bases; bases outside gene matches: 3. The chain has TRBV6-4 and TRBJ2-1; 7 bases line up with TRBD2. Material: peripheral blood. This clonotype was obtained from a woman aged 70-85 years with acute or convalescent COVID-19. CDR3 DNA: TGTGCCAGCAGTCCAGGGACTACCTACAATGAGCAGTTCTTC. Translating gives CASSPGTTYNEQFF.